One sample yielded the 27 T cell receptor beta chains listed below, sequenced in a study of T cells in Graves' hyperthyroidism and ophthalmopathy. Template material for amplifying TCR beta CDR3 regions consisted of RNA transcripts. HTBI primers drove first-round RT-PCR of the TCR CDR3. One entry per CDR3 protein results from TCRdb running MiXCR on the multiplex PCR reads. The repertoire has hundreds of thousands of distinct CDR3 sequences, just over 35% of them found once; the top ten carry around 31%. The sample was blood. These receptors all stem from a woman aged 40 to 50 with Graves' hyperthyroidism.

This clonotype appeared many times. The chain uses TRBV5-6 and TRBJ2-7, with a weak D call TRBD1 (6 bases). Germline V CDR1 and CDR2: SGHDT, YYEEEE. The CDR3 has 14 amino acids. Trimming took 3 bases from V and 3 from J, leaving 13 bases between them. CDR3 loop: CASSSWDKFYEQYF. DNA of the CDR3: TGTGCCAGCAGCTCTTGGGACAAGTTCTACGAGCAGTACTTC.

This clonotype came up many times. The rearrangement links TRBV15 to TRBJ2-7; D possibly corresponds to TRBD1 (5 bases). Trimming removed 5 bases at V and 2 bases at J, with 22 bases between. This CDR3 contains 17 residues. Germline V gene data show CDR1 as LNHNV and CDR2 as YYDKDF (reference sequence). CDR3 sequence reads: CATSEKADTTHTYEQYF. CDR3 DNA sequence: TGTGCCACCAGCGAAAAGGCGGACACCACCCATACCTACGAGCAGTACTTC.

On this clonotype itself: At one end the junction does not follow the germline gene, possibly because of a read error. The CDR3 loop reads CVSRPTPSGNTIYF. For the CDR3, the DNA is TGTGTCAGTAGACCGACACCCTCTGGAAACACCATATATTTT. The rearrangement joins TRBV19 to TRBJ1-3; no clear D gene. From germline, CDR1 is LNHDA and CDR2 SQIVND (reference sequence). The CDR3 has 14 amino acids.

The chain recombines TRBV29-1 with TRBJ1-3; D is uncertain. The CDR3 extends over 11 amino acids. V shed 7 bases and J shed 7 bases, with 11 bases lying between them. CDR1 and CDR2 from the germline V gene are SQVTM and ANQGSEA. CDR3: CSGLPGNTIYF. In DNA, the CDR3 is TGCAGCGGACTCCCGGGGAACACCATATATTTT.

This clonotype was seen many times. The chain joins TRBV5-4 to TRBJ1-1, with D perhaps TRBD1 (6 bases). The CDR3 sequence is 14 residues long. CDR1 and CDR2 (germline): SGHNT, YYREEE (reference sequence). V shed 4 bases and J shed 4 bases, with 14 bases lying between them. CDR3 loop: CASSPWRGSTEAFF. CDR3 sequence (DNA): TGTGCCAGCAGCCCCTGGAGGGGGAGCACTGAAGCTTTCTTT.

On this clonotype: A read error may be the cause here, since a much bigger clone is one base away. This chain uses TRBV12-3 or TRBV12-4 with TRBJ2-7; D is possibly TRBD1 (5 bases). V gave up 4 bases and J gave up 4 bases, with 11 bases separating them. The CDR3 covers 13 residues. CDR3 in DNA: TGTGCCAGCAGTTCGACAGAGCCGTACGAGCAGTACTTC. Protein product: CASSSTEPYEQYF.

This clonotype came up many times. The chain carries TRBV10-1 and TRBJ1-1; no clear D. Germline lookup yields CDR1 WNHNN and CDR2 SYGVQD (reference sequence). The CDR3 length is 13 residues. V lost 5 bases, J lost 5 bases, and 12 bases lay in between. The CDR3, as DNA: TGCGCCAGCAGTTCGCCGACCGGGACTGAAGCTTTCTTT. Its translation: CASSSPTGTEAFF.

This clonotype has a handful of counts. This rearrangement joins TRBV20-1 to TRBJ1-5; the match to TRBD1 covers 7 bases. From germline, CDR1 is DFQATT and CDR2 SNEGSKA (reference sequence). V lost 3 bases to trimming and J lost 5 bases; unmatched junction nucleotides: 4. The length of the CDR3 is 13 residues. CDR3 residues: CSASGTADQPQHF. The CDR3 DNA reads TGCAGTGCTAGCGGGACAGCCGATCAGCCCCAGCATTTT.

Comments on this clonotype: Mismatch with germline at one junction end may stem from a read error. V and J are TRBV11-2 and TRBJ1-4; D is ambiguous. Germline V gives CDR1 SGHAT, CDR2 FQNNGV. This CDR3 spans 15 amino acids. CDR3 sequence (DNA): TGCGCCAGCAGCCAATTAATTGCAACTAATGAAAAACTGTTTTTT. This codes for CASSQLIATNEKLFF.

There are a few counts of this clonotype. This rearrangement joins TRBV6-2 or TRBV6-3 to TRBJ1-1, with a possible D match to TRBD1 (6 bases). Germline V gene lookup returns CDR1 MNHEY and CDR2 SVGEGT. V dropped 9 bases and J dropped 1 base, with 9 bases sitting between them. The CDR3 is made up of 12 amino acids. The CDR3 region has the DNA TGTGCCAGTTTCAGGGGGAACACTGAAGCTTTCTTT. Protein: CASFRGNTEAFF.

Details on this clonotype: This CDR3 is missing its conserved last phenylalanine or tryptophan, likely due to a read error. In DNA form, the CDR3 reads TGTGCCACCAGCAGGGACAGGGAGGGTTTGCAGCCCCAGCATCTT. Translated: CATSRDREGLQPQHL. The chain recombines TRBV15 with TRBJ1-5; TRBD1 matches 8 bases. The V gene end was trimmed by 3 bases and the J gene end by 7 bases; junction bases not matched to a gene: 8. Germline V CDR1 and CDR2: LNHNV, YYDKDF (reference sequence). This CDR3 region has 15 residues.

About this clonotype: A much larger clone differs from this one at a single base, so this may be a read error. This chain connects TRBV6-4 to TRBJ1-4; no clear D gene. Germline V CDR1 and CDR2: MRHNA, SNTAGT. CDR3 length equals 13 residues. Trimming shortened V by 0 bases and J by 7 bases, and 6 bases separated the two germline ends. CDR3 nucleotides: TGTGCCAGCAGTGACTCGAAGGGTGAAAAACTGTTTTTT. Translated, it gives CASSDSKGEKLFF.

The CDR3 region is CASSGGGELYGYTF. CDR3 DNA: TGCGCCAGCAGCGGAGGAGGGGAGTTATATGGCTACACCTTC. This chain joins TRBV5-1 and TRBJ1-2, with D perhaps TRBD1 (5 bases). V lost 4 bases, J lost 5 bases, and 15 bases lay in between. Germline V gives CDR1 SGHRS, CDR2 YFSETQ. The CDR3 is made up of 14 amino acids. Full variable domain (remainder filled in from reference TRBV5-1 and TRBJ1-2): KAGVTQTPRYLIKTRGQQVTLSCSPISGHRSVSWYQQTPGQGLQFLFEYFSETQRNKGNFPGRFSGRQFSNSRSEMNVSTLELGDSALYLCASSGGGELYGYTFGSGTRLTVV.

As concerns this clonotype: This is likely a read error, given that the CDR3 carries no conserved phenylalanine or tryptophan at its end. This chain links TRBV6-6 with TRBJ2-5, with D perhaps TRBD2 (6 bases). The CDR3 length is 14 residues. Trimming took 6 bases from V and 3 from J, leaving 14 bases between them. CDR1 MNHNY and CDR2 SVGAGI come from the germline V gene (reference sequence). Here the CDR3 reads CASSKGGAKETQYL. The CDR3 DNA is TGTGCCAGCAGCAAAGGAGGGGCGAAAGAGACCCAGTACCTC.

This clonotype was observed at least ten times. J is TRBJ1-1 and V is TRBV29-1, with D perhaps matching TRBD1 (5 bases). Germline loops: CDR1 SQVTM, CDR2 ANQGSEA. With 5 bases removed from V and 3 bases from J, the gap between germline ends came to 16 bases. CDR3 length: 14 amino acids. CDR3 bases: TGCAGCGTTACTCCGGGACCCGATTACACTGAAGCTTTCTTT. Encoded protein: CSVTPGPDYTEAFF.

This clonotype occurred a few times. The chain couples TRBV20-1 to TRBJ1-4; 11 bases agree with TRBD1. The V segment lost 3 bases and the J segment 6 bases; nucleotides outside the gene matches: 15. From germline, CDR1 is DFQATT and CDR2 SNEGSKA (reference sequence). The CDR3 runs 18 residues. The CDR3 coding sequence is TGCAGTGCTAGGGGCCGGGACAGGGGGTTTCTTGGTGATGAAAAACTGTTTTTT. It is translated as CSARGRDRGFLGDEKLFF.

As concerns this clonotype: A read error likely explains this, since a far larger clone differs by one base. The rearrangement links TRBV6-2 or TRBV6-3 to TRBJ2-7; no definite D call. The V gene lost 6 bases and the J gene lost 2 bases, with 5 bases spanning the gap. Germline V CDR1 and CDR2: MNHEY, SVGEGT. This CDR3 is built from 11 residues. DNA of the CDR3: TGTGCCAGCAGCCAACCCTACGAGCAGTACTTC. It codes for CASSQPYEQYF.

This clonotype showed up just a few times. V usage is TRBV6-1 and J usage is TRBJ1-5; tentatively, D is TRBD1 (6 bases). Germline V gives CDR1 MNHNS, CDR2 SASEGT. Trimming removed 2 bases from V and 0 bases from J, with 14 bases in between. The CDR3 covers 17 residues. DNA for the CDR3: TGTGCCAGCAGTGAATACACAGGGATGTATAGCAATCAGCCCCAGCATTTT. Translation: CASSEYTGMYSNQPQHF.

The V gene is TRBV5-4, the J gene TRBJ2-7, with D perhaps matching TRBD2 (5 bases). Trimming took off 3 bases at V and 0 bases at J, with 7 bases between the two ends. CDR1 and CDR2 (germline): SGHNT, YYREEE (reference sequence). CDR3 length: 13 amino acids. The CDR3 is CASSSGNSYEQYF. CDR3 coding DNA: TGTGCCAGCAGCTCCGGGAACTCCTACGAGCAGTACTTC.

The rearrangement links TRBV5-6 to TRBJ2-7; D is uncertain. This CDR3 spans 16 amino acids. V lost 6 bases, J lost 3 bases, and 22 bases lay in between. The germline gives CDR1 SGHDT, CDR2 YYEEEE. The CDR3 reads CASTNRYRRDFYEQYF. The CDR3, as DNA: TGTGCCAGCACCAACAGATATCGCCGAGACTTCTACGAGCAGTACTTC.

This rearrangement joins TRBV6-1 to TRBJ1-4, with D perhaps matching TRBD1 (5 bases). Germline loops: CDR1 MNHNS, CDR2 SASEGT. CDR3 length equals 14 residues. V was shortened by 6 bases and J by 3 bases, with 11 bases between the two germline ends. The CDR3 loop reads CASSQGMANEKLFF. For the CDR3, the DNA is TGTGCCAGCAGCCAGGGCATGGCTAATGAAAAACTGTTTTTT.

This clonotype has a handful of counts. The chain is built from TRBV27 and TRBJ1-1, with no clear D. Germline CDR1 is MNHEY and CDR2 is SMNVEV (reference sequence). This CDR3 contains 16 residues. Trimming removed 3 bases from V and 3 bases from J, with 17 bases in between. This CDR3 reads CASSLTPSGTDTEAFF. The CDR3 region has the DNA TGTGCCAGCAGTTTGACCCCGAGTGGTACGGACACTGAAGCTTTCTTT.

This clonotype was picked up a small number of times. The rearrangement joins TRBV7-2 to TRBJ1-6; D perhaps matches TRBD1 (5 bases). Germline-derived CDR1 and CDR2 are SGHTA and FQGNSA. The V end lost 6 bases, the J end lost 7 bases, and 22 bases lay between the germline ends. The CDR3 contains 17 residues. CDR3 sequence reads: CASRPLGGGSLNSPLHF. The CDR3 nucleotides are TGTGCCAGCAGACCCCTCGGGGGTGGGTCTCTGAATTCACCCCTCCACTTT.

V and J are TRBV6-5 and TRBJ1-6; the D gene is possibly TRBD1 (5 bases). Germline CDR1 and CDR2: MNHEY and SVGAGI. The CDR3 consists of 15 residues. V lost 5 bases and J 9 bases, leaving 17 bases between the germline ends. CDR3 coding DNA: TGTGCCAGCAGTCCCGGGAACCTGGGGGGTTCACCCCTCCACTTT. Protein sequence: CASSPGNLGGSPLHF.

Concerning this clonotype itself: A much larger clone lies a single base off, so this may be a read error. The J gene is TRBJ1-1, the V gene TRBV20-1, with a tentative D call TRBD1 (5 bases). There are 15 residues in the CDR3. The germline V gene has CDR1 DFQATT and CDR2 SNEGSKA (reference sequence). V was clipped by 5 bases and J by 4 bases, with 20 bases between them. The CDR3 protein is CSAPTSGTKSTEAFF. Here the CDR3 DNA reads TGCAGTGCTCCAACATCCGGGACGAAGAGCACTGAAGCTTTCTTT.

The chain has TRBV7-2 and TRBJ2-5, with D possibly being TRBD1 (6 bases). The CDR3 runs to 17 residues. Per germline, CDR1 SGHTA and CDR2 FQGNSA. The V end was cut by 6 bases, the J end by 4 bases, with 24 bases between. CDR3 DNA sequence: TGTGCCAGCAGTGAGATGCTTGGGGGCAATCACGGAGAGACCCAGTACTTC. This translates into CASSEMLGGNHGETQYF.

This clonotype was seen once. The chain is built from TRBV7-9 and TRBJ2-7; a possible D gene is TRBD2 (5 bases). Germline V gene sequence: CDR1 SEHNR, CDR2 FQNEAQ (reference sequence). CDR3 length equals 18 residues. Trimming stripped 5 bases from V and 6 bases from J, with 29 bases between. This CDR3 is CASSPLFPSLARVLEQYF. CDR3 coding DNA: TGTGCCAGCAGCCCTCTGTTCCCGTCGTTAGCGAGAGTTCTCGAGCAGTACTTC.